This note documents a single TCR beta chain sequence. Naive CD8 cells, CD45RO-negative and positively selected for CCR7, excluded terminally differentiated effector memory CD45RA+ cells. This entry comes from a study of shared clonotypes between healthy human individuals. V dropped 3 bases and J dropped 0 bases, with 10 bases sitting between them. Germline CDR1 reads LNHDA; CDR2 reads SQIVND (reference sequence). The CDR3 has 15 amino acids. The protocol was immunoSEQ multiplex PCR, while the TCRdb copy is restricted to in-frame clones and leaves out a portion. The table records about 2.1 million clones, roughly 93% of them present only once.

This clonotype was sampled from a man between 18 and 35 years old in good health. Some clones in this sample may be carry-over from other donors' samples. The sample comprised naive CD8+ T cells from PBMCs. The chain recombines TRBV19 with TRBJ2-3; TRBD1 is a possible D gene (6 bases). DNA of the CDR3: TGTGCCAGTAGTATCAGGGACACTAGCACAGATACGCAGTATTTT. Translating it yields CASSIRDTSTDTQYF.